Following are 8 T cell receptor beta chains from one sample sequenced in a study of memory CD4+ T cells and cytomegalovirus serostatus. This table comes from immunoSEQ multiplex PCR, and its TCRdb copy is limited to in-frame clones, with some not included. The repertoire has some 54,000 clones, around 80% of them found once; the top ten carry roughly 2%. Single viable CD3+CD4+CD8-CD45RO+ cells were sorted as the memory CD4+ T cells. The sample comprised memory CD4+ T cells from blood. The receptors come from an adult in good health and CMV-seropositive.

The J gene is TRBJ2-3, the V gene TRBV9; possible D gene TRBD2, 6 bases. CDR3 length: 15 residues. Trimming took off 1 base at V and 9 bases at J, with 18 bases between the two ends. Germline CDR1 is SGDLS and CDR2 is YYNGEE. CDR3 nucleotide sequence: TGTGCCAGCAGCGTAACTAGTGGGGCCCGGGAGACGCAGTATTTT. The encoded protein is CASSVTSGARETQYF. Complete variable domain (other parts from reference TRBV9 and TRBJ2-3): DSGVTQTPKHLITATGQRVTLRCSPRSGDLSVYWYQQSLDQGLQFLIQYYNGEERAKGNILERFSAQQFPDLHSELNLSSLELGDSALYFCASSVTSGARETQYFGPGTRLTVL.

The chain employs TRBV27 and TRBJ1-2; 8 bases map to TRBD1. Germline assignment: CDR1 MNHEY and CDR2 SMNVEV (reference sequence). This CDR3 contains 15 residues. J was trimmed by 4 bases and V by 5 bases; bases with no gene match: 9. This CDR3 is CASSIGQGGLYGYTF. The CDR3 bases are TGTGCCAGCAGTATAGGACAGGGAGGTCTCTATGGCTACACCTTC.

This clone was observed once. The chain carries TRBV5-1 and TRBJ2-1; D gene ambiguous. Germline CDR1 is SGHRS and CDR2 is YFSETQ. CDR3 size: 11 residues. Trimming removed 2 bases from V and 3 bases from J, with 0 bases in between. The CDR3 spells CASSFYNEQFF. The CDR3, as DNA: TGCGCCAGCAGCTTCTACAATGAGCAGTTCTTC. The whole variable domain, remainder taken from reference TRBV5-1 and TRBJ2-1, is KAGVTQTPRYLIKTRGQQVTLSCSPISGHRSVSWYQQTPGQGLQFLFEYFSETQRNKGNFPGRFSGRQFSNSRSEMNVSTLELGDSALYLCASSFYNEQFFGPGTRLTVL.

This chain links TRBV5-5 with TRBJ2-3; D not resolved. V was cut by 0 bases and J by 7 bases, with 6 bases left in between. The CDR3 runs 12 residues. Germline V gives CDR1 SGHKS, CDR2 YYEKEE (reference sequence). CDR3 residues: CASSLDGNTQYF. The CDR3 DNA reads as TGTGCCAGCAGCTTGGACGGTAATACGCAGTATTTT.

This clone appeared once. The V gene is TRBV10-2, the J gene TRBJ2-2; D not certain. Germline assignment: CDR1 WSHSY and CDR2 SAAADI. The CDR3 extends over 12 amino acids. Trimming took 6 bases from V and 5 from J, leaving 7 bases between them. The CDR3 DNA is TGCGCCAGCAGAGCTGGGACCGGGGAGCTGTTTTTT. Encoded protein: CASRAGTGELFF.

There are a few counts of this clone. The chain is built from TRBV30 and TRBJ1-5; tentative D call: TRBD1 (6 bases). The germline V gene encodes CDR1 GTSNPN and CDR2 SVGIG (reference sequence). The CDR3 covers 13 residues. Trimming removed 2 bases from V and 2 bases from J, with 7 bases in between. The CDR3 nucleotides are TGTGCCTGGAGTAACAGGGGCAATCAGCCCCAGCATTTT. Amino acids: CAWSNRGNQPQHF.

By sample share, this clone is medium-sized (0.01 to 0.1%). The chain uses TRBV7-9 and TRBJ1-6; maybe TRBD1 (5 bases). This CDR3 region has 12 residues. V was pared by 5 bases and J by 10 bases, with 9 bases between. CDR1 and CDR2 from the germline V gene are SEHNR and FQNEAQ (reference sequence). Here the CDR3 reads CASSRRGSPLHF. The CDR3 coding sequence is TGTGCCAGCAGCCGTCGGGGGTCACCCCTCCACTTT.

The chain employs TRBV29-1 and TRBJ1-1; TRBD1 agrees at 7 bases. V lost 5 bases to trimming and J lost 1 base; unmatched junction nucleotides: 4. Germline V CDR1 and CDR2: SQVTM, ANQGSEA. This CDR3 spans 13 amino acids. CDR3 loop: CSVYDRANTEAFF. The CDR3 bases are TGCAGCGTTTATGACAGGGCGAACACTGAAGCTTTCTTT.